This is a list of T cell receptor beta chains from one sample in a study of Graves' ophthalmopathy and Graves' hyperthyroidism. Each CDR3 protein gets one entry after TCRdb re-called the multiplex PCR reads with MiXCR. This sample has roughly 400,000 distinct CDR3 sequences; 18% occur once, and the top ten carry roughly 1.6%. Input material: peripheral blood. These receptors all come from a woman between 18 and 30 years old with Graves' ophthalmopathy. Both conserved end residues are part of each CDR3. The order of the fields is D gene, clone size, V gene, J gene, CDR3 protein, CDR3 DNA. D genes are given only for firm matches. Rows may omit the clone size; those that give it use once, few, many or a size class.

>.|.|TRBV18|TRBJ2-6
CASSPSTVLSSGANVLTF
TGTGCCAGCTCACCCTCGACAGTACTGAGCTCTGGGGCCAACGTCCTGACTTTC
>TRBD2|once|TRBV2|TRBJ2-5
CASSVREAQETQYF
TGTGCCAGCAGTGTCCGGGAGGCCCAAGAGACCCAGTACTTC
>TRBD1|many|TRBV20-1|TRBJ1-1
CSARKGQADLERPF
TGCAGTGCTAGAAAGGGACAGGCGGACCTGGAGAGGCCCTTT
>TRBD1|many|TRBV7-2|TRBJ2-7
CASSSRDSSYEQYF
TGTGCCAGCAGCTCCCGGGACAGCTCCTACGAGCAGTACTTC
>TRBD1|many|TRBV6-2/TRBV6-3|TRBJ2-7
CASSYRGQGRPVAYEQYF
TGTGCCAGCAGTTACAGGGGACAGGGGCGTCCGGTCGCTTACGAGCAGTACTTC
>.|many|TRBV6-5|TRBJ2-5
CASSYLRAGSGTQYF
TGTGCCAGCAGTTACTTAAGGGCAGGATCGGGGACCCAGTACTTC
>TRBD2|.|TRBV11-2|TRBJ2-5
CASSQIAGGSVRETQYF
TGTGCCAGCAGCCAGATAGCGGGAGGTAGTGTAAGAGAGACCCAGTACTTC
>.|many|TRBV27|TRBJ1-1
CASTPSTGVSTEAFF
TGTGCCAGCACCCCTTCGACAGGCGTGAGCACTGAAGCTTTCTTT
>.|.|TRBV18|TRBJ2-2
CASSPGILNTGELFF
TGTGCCAGCTCGCCGGGGATATTGAACACCGGGGAGCTGTTTTTT
>.|many|TRBV6-1|TRBJ2-5
CASTPSEQETQYF
TGTGCCAGCACTCCTAGCGAACAAGAGACCCAGTACTTC
>.|once|TRBV6-5|TRBJ2-7
CASSYEGSGDSYEQYF
TGTGCCAGCAGTTACGAAGGGTCAGGGGACTCCTACGAGCAGTACTTC
>.|.|TRBV15|TRBJ1-1
CATSVPQGKGAFF
TGTGCCACCAGCGTCCCGCAGGGGAAGGGAGCTTTCTTT
>TRBD1|.|TRBV6-2/TRBV6-3|TRBJ1-5
CASSLGTGFGHQPQHF
TGTGCCAGCAGTTTGGGGACAGGGTTTGGGCATCAGCCCCAGCATTTT
>.|many|TRBV6-5|TRBJ1-2
CASSYRQAYGYTF
TGTGCCAGCAGTTACAGACAGGCCTATGGCTACACCTTC
>.|many|TRBV10-1|TRBJ2-2
CASSEGNTGELFF
TGCGCCAGCAGTGAAGGGAACACCGGGGAGCTGTTTTTT
>.|many|TRBV15|TRBJ2-7
CATSSDRFPSYEQYF
TGTGCCACCAGCTCCGACAGATTCCCCTCCTACGAGCAGTACTTC
>.|many|TRBV11-2|TRBJ1-3
CASSPEGGHSSGNTIYF
TGTGCCAGCAGCCCCGAAGGGGGACACAGCTCTGGAAACACCATATATTTT